One and the same sample provided the 32 T cell receptor beta chains below, sequenced in a study of cytomegalovirus exposure and HLA in healthy donors. The assay was immunoSEQ multiplex PCR, and TCRdb's table has in-frame clones only and misses some. In the table there are about 200,000 clones, almost 90% of which are singletons. The material sequenced was PBMCs. The receptors here all came from a woman younger than 35 in good health and CMV-seronegative.

The sample holds one count of this clone. CDR3 amino acids: CASKTGTGYAEQFF. CDR3 coding DNA: TGTGCCAGCAAGACCGGGACAGGGTATGCTGAGCAGTTCTTC. The V call is TRBV28, the J call TRBJ2-1, with 9 bases fitting TRBD1. Trimming took 7 bases from V and 9 from J; bases not matched to a gene: 10. Germline CDR1 and CDR2: MDHEN and SYDVKM. This CDR3 contains 14 residues.

This chain joins TRBV7-9 and TRBJ2-1; 11 bases map to TRBD2. Germline V gene lookup returns CDR1 SEHNR and CDR2 FQNEAQ (reference sequence). The V and J ends lost 2 bases and 7 bases, in that order; junction bases with no gene match: 13. The CDR3 length is 18 residues. The CDR3 loop reads CASSLRALAGAGGNEQFF. As DNA, the CDR3 is TGTGCCAGCAGCTTAAGGGCACTAGCGGGAGCTGGGGGGAATGAGCAGTTCTTC.

The chain has TRBV9 and TRBJ2-3, with a weak D call TRBD1 (8 bases). The CDR3 sequence is 16 residues long. Deletions cut 4 bases from V and 4 bases from J, with 19 bases between. The germline V gene encodes CDR1 SGDLS and CDR2 YYNGEE. In DNA form, the CDR3 reads TGTGCCAGCAGCTTTCAAGCGGGACAGGCTGCAGATACGCAGTATTTT. The encoded protein is CASSFQAGQAADTQYF.

The chain employs TRBV29-1 and TRBJ2-5; D perhaps matches TRBD2 (6 bases). In germline, CDR1 is SQVTM, CDR2 ANQGSEA. This CDR3 comprises 12 residues. Trimming stripped 4 bases from V and 2 bases from J, with 8 bases between. The CDR3 loop is CSVGAGQETQYF. The DNA for the CDR3 is TGCAGCGTTGGGGCGGGACAAGAGACCCAGTACTTC. The variable domain in full, completed from reference TRBV29-1 and TRBJ2-5, reads SAVISQKPSRDICQRGTSLTIQCQVDSQVTMMFWYRQQPGQSLTLIATANQGSEATYESGFVIDKFPISRPNLTFSTLTVSNMSPEDSSIYLCSVGAGQETQYFGPGTRLLVL.

The chain combines TRBV11-1 with TRBJ2-3, with TRBD2 matching 10 bases. In germline, CDR1 is SGHAT, CDR2 FQDESV (reference sequence). With V trimmed by 4 bases and J by 2 bases, 9 bases remained unmatched. The CDR3 has 17 residues. The DNA of the CDR3 is TGTGCCAGCAGCTCGGGATCCGGGACTAGCGACACAGATACGCAGTATTTT. Protein product: CASSSGSGTSDTDTQYF.

The chain employs TRBV4-1 and TRBJ1-5; TRBD1 might be the D (5 bases). V shed 4 bases and J shed 3 bases, with 19 bases lying between them. Germline loops: CDR1 MGHRA, CDR2 YSYEKL. The CDR3 sequence is 17 residues long. CDR3 DNA sequence: TGCGCCAGCAGCCTCCTTGAAGGGGCAGGAACCAATCAGCCCCAGCATTTT. Translating it yields CASSLLEGAGTNQPQHF.

This chain links TRBV19 with TRBJ2-3, with D unresolved. The CDR3 sequence is 15 residues long. V was cut by 1 base and J by 0 bases, with 8 bases left in between. Germline lookup yields CDR1 LNHDA and CDR2 SQIVND (reference sequence). The CDR3 DNA follows: TGTGCCAGTAGTATAGGGCTTTATAGCACAGATACGCAGTATTTT. Its translation: CASSIGLYSTDTQYF. The whole variable domain, filled in from reference TRBV19 and TRBJ2-3, reads DGGITQSPKYLFRKEGQNVTLSCEQNLNHDAMYWYRQDPGQGLRLIYYSQIVNDFQKGDIAEGYSVSREKKESFPLTVTSAQKNPTAFYLCASSIGLYSTDTQYFGPGTRLTVL.

The rearrangement links TRBV2 to TRBJ2-7; 8 bases align to TRBD1. In germline, CDR1 is SNHLY, CDR2 FYNNEI. Trimming took 4 bases from V and 7 from J; bases not matched to a gene: 12. The CDR3 runs to 15 residues. This CDR3 is CASSAGQGSQGEQYF. The CDR3 bases are TGTGCCAGCAGTGCAGGACAGGGAAGTCAGGGGGAGCAGTACTTC.

The chain couples TRBV2 to TRBJ1-2, with 7 bases fitting TRBD1. Trimming took 5 bases from V and 6 from J; bases not matched to a gene: 3. This CDR3 contains 12 residues. Germline V gene data show CDR1 as SNHLY and CDR2 as FYNNEI. The CDR3 sequence is CASSPDRNGYTF. The CDR3 DNA reads as TGTGCCAGCAGTCCGGACAGGAATGGCTACACCTTC.

The genes are TRBV20-1 and TRBJ2-7, with D possibly matching TRBD1 (6 bases). The V end lost 5 bases, the J end lost 3 bases, and 8 bases lay between the germline ends. There are 11 residues in the CDR3. Germline V gene sequence: CDR1 DFQATT, CDR2 SNEGSKA (reference sequence). CDR3 bases: TGCAGTGCTGGGGGCAACTACGAGCAGTACTTC. It encodes CSAGGNYEQYF.

The V call is TRBV2, the J call TRBJ2-7; no reliable D call. This CDR3 has 13 amino acids. The V end lost 1 base, the J end lost 2 bases, and 6 bases lay between the germline ends. CDR1 and CDR2 from the germline V gene are SNHLY and FYNNEI. CDR3 sequence: CASSEDLPYEQYF. The CDR3 bases are TGTGCCAGCAGTGAAGACTTACCCTACGAGCAGTACTTC.

The chain links TRBV28 to TRBJ2-1; 10 positions match TRBD2. The CDR3 has 16 amino acids. Trimming cost V 2 bases and J 9 bases; bases outside gene matches: 10. From germline, CDR1 is MDHEN and CDR2 SYDVKM. The CDR3 DNA reads TGTGCCAGCAGTTTAACGGCTAGCGGGAGTCGTGGTGAGCAGTTCTTC. Protein product: CASSLTASGSRGEQFF.

The chain has TRBV4-1 and TRBJ2-1, with TRBD2 matching over 12 bases. V lost 4 bases, J lost 0 bases, and 7 bases stayed unmatched. CDR1 and CDR2 (germline): MGHRA, YSYEKL. The CDR3 spans 18 residues. The CDR3, as DNA: TGCGCCAGCAGCCGCAAGACTAGCGGGAGTAGCTCCTACAATGAGCAGTTCTTC. This encodes CASSRKTSGSSSYNEQFF.

This clone was found a few times. V and J are TRBV18 and TRBJ1-2; the D is unclear. The CDR3 covers 13 residues. Trimming took 3 bases from V and 10 from J, leaving 15 bases between them. Germline assignment: CDR1 KGHSH and CDR2 LQKENI. The CDR3 is CASSPARGGSYTF. CDR3 DNA sequence: TGTGCCAGCTCACCGGCCCGCGGCGGGTCCTACACCTTC.

The V gene is TRBV27, the J gene TRBJ2-5; tentative D call: TRBD2 (7 bases). CDR1 and CDR2 from the germline V gene are MNHEY and SMNVEV (reference sequence). This CDR3 is built from 14 residues. V was shortened by 1 base and J by 5 bases, with 11 bases between the two germline ends. CDR3 sequence (DNA): TGTGCCAGCAGTTTATGGGCGGGGGCCGAGACCCAGTACTTC. It is translated as CASSLWAGAETQYF.

This rearrangement joins TRBV11-2 to TRBJ2-4; D unresolved. The CDR3 is 14 amino acids. Germline V lookup: CDR1 SGHAT, CDR2 FQNNGV. Trimming cost V 3 bases and J 0 bases, with 6 bases left between them. In nucleotides, the CDR3 is TGTGCCAGCAGCTTTGCACTAGCCAAAAACATTCAGTACTTC. Amino acid sequence: CASSFALAKNIQYF. Full variable domain (rest looked up from reference TRBV11-2 and TRBJ2-4): EAGVAQSPRYKIIEKRQSVAFWCNPISGHATLYWYQQILGQGPKLLIQFQNNGVVDDSQLPKDRFSAERLKGVDSTLKIQPAKLEDSAVYLCASSFALAKNIQYFGAGTRLSVL.

The V and J genes are TRBV28 and TRBJ1-2, with TRBD1 as a possible D gene (6 bases). V was clipped by 7 bases and J by 8 bases, with 17 bases between them. CDR1 and CDR2 from the germline V gene are MDHEN and SYDVKM. This CDR3 has 13 residues. CDR3 nucleotides: TGTGCCAGCAAGGCGGGGGGGCAGGCAGGCTACACCTTC. This sequence encodes CASKAGGQAGYTF.

The chain joins TRBV4-3 to TRBJ2-7, with D possibly TRBD2 on 5 matching bases. The CDR3 is 16 residues long. CDR1 is LGHNA and CDR2 is YSLEER in the germline V gene. V was pared by 0 bases and J by 1 base, with 13 bases between. The CDR3 DNA sequence: TGCGCCAGCAGCCAAGATTCCGGGGTGAGATCCTACGAGCAGTACTTC. Translation gives CASSQDSGVRSYEQYF.

The chain links TRBV4-1 to TRBJ2-1; D might be TRBD2 (5 bases). V shed 0 bases and J shed 6 bases, with 18 bases lying between them. This CDR3 contains 17 residues. The V gene's germline CDR1 is MGHRA and CDR2 YSYEKL. This CDR3 reads CASSQDPTTGLSNEQFF. DNA for the CDR3: TGCGCCAGCAGCCAAGATCCGACTACCGGGCTATCCAATGAGCAGTTCTTC.

The rearrangement uses TRBV5-1 and TRBJ2-1; D is perhaps TRBD2 (5 bases). This CDR3 has 19 amino acids. V shed 4 bases and J shed 3 bases, with 26 bases lying between them. Germline values: CDR1 SGHRS, CDR2 YFSETQ. CDR3 residues: CASSIVRPGSLVDYNEQFF. DNA of the CDR3: TGCGCCAGCAGCATAGTTCGTCCGGGGTCCCTCGTAGACTACAATGAGCAGTTCTTC. Complete variable domain (other parts from reference TRBV5-1 and TRBJ2-1): KAGVTQTPRYLIKTRGQQVTLSCSPISGHRSVSWYQQTPGQGLQFLFEYFSETQRNKGNFPGRFSGRQFSNSRSEMNVSTLELGDSALYLCASSIVRPGSLVDYNEQFFGPGTRLTVL.

V gene TRBV11-2 combines with J gene TRBJ2-1; the match to TRBD2 covers 7 bases. The CDR3 runs 16 residues. V trimming: 5 bases; J trimming: 7 bases; junction bases outside the gene matches: 14. In germline, CDR1 is SGHAT, CDR2 FQNNGV. The CDR3 region has the DNA TGTGCCAGCAGCACCCCTGGGGCTAGCGGAACTAATGAGCAGTTCTTC. This codes for CASSTPGASGTNEQFF.

The rearrangement uses TRBV7-2 and TRBJ2-5; 9 bases match TRBD2. Trimming took 0 bases from V and 4 from J; bases not matched to a gene: 12. CDR1 and CDR2 from the germline V gene are SGHTA and FQGNSA. The CDR3 runs 18 residues. This CDR3 reads CASSLARGRVRNGETQYF. The CDR3 DNA reads as TGTGCCAGCAGCTTAGCCCGCGGGAGGGTAAGGAATGGAGAGACCCAGTACTTC.

This chain links TRBV27 with TRBJ2-1, with D maybe TRBD1 (6 bases). The germline V gene encodes CDR1 MNHEY and CDR2 SMNVEV (reference sequence). The CDR3 spans 15 residues. Trimming pared 6 bases from V and 0 bases from J, leaving 12 bases between. The CDR3 sequence: CASRQHRVSYNEQFF. CDR3 DNA sequence: TGTGCCAGCAGGCAACACAGGGTCTCCTACAATGAGCAGTTCTTC.

This chain connects TRBV19 to TRBJ2-1; 8 nucleotides line up with TRBD2. Germline CDR1 is LNHDA and CDR2 is SQIVND (reference sequence). The CDR3 covers 15 residues. V lost 3 bases, J lost 10 bases, and 11 bases stayed unmatched. CDR3: CASSIAGTRSSEQFF. The CDR3 DNA follows: TGTGCCAGTAGTATCGCCGGGACTAGGTCCAGCGAGCAGTTCTTC.

The CDR3 DNA reads as TGTGCCAGCAGTTGGGGACAGGGGGCATACGAGCAGTACTTC. This sequence encodes CASSWGQGAYEQYF. The chain employs TRBV27 and TRBJ2-7, with TRBD1 matching 12 bases. The germline CDR1 and CDR2 sequences are MNHEY and SMNVEV (reference sequence). CDR3 length: 14 amino acids. V was pared by 4 bases and J by 4 bases, with 2 bases of the junction left unmatched.

The chain is built from TRBV7-8 and TRBJ1-5; D might be TRBD1 (6 bases). Trimming removed 1 base at V and 4 bases at J, with 17 bases between. This CDR3 spans 17 amino acids. The germline gives CDR1 SGHVS, CDR2 FQNEAQ. The CDR3 bases are TGTGCCAGCAGCTTAGTAATTCTCAAACAGGGTAATCAGCCCCAGCATTTT. Translated: CASSLVILKQGNQPQHF.

This chain uses TRBV28 with TRBJ2-5; 7 bases map to TRBD1. CDR1 MDHEN and CDR2 SYDVKM come from the germline V gene. This CDR3 is built from 14 residues. Trimming cost V 6 bases and J 2 bases; bases outside gene matches: 6. CDR3 residues: CASRPGQLQETQYF. The CDR3 DNA reads as TGTGCCAGCAGGCCGGGACAGCTACAAGAGACCCAGTACTTC.

This clone has only one observation. The chain carries TRBV30 and TRBJ2-5, with TRBD2 as a possible D gene (5 bases). Per germline, CDR1 GTSNPN and CDR2 SVGIG (reference sequence). The V and J ends lost 0 bases and 2 bases respectively, with 7 bases between them. The CDR3 loop spans 13 amino acids. The CDR3 DNA reads TGTGCCTGGAGTGTGACTATACAAGAGACCCAGTACTTC. Its protein product is CAWSVTIQETQYF.

V and J are TRBV4-2 and TRBJ2-7; TRBD1 might be the D (5 bases). Trimming removed 1 base from V and 2 bases from J, with 12 bases in between. This CDR3 region has 15 residues. The V gene's germline CDR1 is LGHNA and CDR2 YNFKEQ. CDR3 sequence (DNA): TGTGCCAGCAGCCAAGTTGGCCGACAGACCTACGAGCAGTACTTC. It codes for CASSQVGRQTYEQYF.

The chain combines TRBV28 with TRBJ2-5, with unresolved D. The CDR3 sequence is 15 residues long. Germline V gene lookup returns CDR1 MDHEN and CDR2 SYDVKM. Trimming took off 6 bases at V and 4 bases at J, with 18 bases between the two ends. Here the CDR3 reads CASRLPGGRGETQYF. The CDR3 coding sequence is TGTGCCAGCAGGCTCCCCGGTGGTCGCGGAGAGACCCAGTACTTC.

This clone was recorded only once. The gene calls are TRBV5-4 and TRBJ2-5; unclear D gene. CDR3 length equals 13 residues. The germline CDR1 and CDR2 sequences are SGHNT and YYREEE (reference sequence). Trimming cost V 4 bases and J 3 bases, with 10 bases left between them. Here the CDR3 DNA reads TGTGCCAGCAGCCACCAGAAAGAAGAGACCCAGTACTTC. As protein: CASSHQKEETQYF.

The gene calls are TRBV19 and TRBJ1-2; D gene uncertain. CDR1 and CDR2 (germline): LNHDA, SQIVND (reference sequence). This CDR3 spans 14 amino acids. Trimming shortened V by 0 bases and J by 5 bases, and 10 bases separated the two germline ends. CDR3 region: CASSIDLFSYGYTF. The CDR3 DNA reads TGTGCCAGTAGTATAGATCTTTTTAGTTATGGCTACACCTTC. Drawing the rest from reference TRBV19 and TRBJ1-2, the complete variable domain is DGGITQSPKYLFRKEGQNVTLSCEQNLNHDAMYWYRQDPGQGLRLIYYSQIVNDFQKGDIAEGYSVSREKKESFPLTVTSAQKNPTAFYLCASSIDLFSYGYTFGSGTRLTVV.